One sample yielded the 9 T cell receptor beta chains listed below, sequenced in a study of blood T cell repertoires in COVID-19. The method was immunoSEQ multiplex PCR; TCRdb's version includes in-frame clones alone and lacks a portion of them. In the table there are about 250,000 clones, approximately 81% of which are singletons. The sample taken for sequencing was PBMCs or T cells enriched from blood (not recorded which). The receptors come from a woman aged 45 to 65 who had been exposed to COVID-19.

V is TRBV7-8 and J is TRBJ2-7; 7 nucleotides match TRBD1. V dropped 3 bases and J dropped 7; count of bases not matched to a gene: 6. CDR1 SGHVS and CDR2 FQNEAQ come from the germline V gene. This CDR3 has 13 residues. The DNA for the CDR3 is TGTGCCAGCAGCTTCCGGGACAGACCGGAGCAGTACTTC. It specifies CASSFRDRPEQYF. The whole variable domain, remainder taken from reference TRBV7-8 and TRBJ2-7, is GAGVSQSPRYKVAKRGQDVALRCDPISGHVSLFWYQQALGQGPEFLTYFQNEAQLDKSGLPSDRFFAERPEGSVSTLKIQRTQQEDSAVYLCASSFRDRPEQYFGPGTRLTVT.

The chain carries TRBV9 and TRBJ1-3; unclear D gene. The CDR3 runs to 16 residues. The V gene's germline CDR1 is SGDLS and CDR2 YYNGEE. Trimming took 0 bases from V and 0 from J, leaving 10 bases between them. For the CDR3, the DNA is TGTGCCAGCAGCGTAGTGGGCAGTACCTCTGGAAACACCATATATTTT. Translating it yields CASSVVGSTSGNTIYF.

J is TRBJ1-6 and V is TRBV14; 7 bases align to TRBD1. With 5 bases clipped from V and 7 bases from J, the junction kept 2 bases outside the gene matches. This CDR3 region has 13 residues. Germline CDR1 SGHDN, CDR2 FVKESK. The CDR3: CASSTGDNSPLHF. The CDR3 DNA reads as TGTGCCAGCAGCACAGGGGACAATTCACCCCTCCACTTT.

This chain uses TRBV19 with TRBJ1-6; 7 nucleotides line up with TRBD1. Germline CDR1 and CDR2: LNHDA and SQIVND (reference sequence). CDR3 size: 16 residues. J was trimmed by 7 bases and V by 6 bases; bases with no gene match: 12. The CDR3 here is CASSDSGTALNSPLHF. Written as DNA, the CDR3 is TGTGCCAGTAGCGATTCCGGGACAGCCTTGAATTCACCCCTCCACTTT.

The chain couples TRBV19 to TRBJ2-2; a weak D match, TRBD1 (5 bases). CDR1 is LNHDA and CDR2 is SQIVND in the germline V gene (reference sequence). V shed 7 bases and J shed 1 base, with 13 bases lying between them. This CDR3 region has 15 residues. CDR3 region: CASKAGQGNTGELFF. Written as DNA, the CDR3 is TGTGCCAGTAAGGCTGGCCAGGGGAACACCGGGGAGCTGTTTTTT.

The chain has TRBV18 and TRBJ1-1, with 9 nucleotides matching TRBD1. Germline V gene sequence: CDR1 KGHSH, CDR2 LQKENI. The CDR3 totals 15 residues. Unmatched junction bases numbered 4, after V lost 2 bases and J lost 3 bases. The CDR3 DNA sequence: TGTGCCAGCTCACCAACGGGACAGGGCTACACTGAAGCTTTCTTT. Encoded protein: CASSPTGQGYTEAFF.

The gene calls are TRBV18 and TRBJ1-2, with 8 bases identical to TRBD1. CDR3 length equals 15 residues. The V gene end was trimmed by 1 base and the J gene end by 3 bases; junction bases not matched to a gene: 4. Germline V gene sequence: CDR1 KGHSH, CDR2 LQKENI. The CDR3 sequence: CASSPHGQGDYGYTF. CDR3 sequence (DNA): TGTGCCAGCTCACCACACGGACAGGGTGACTATGGCTACACCTTC. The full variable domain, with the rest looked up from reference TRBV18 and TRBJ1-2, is NAGVMQNPRHLVRRRGQEARLRCSPMKGHSHVYWYRQLPEEGLKFMVYLQKENIIDESGMPKERFSAEFPKEGPSILRIQQVVRGDSAAYFCASSPHGQGDYGYTFGSGTRLTVV.

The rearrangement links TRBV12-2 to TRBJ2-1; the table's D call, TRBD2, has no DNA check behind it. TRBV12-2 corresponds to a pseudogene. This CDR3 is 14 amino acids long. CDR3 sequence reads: CAFSAGKPYNEQFF. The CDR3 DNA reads TGTGCCTTCTCTGCGGGGAAGCCCTACAATGAGCAGTTCTTC.

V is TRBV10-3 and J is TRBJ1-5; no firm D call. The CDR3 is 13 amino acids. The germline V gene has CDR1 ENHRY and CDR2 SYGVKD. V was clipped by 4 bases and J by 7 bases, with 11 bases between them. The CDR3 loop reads CAISGPGGQPQHF. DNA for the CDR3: TGTGCCATCAGTGGTCCCGGCGGACAGCCCCAGCATTTT.